Here is one T cell receptor (beta chain) with its context. What it binds is not known. Sequenced by immunoSEQ multiplex PCR; TCRdb stores in-frame clones only, minus some. The table lists some 100,000 clones, about nine tenths of them singletons. V dropped 4 bases and J dropped 3; count of bases not matched to a gene: 3. Germline V gene data show CDR1 as SGHRS and CDR2 as YFSETQ. The CDR3 consists of 14 residues. These data originate in a study of T cell responses to AZD1222 COVID-19 vaccine. Findings and limits, study-wide: Spike-specific TCR depth and breadth grew after two AZD1222 doses. Baseline seropositivity characterized only a handful of AZD1222 recipients. Reports indicate that nearly half of spike-specific TCRs are directed at unmutated variant regions.

The chain combines TRBV5-1 with TRBJ2-7; 11 bases align to TRBD2. This TCR was recovered from an adult in good health. The sample consisted of peripheral blood, taken on day 0 of AZD1222 vaccination. For the CDR3, the DNA is TGCGCCAGCAGCCTCGGGACTAGCGGCTACGAGCAGTACTTC. This codes for CASSLGTSGYEQYF.